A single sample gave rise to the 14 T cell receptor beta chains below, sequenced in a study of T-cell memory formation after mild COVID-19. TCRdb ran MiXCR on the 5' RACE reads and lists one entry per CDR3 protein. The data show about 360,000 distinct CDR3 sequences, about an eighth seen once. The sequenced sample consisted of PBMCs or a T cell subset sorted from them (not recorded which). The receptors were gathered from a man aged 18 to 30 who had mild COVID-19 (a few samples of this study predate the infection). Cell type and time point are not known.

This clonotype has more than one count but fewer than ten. The CDR3 spells CASSPSLGGHYGYTF. The DNA of the CDR3 is TGCGCCAGCAGCCCCTCCCTAGGGGGCCACTATGGCTACACCTTC. The chain joins TRBV5-1 to TRBJ1-2, with 7 nucleotides matching TRBD1. Germline V gene sequence: CDR1 SGHRS, CDR2 YFSETQ. The CDR3 extends over 15 amino acids. V shed 4 bases and J 3 bases; nucleotides not matched to a gene: 9.

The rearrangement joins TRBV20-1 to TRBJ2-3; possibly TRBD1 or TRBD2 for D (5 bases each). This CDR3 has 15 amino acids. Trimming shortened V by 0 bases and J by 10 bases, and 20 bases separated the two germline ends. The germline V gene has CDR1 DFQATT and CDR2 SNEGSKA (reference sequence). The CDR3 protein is CSARDRRWDLAPQYF. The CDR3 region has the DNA TGCAGTGCTAGAGATAGACGGTGGGACCTGGCTCCGCAGTATTTT.

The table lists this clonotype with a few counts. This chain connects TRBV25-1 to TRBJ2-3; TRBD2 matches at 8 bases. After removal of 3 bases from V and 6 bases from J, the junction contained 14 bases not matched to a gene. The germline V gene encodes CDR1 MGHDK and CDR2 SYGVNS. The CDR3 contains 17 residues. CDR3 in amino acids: CASSDHSPGGVRDTQYF. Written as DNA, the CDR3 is TGTGCCAGCAGTGATCATTCCCCGGGGGGGGTCCGTGATACGCAGTATTTT.

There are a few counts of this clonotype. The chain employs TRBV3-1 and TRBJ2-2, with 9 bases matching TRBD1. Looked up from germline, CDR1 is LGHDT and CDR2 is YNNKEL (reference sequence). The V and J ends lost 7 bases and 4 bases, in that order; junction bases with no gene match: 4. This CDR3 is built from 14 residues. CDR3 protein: CASKGQGSTGELFF. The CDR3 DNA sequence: TGTGCCAGCAAGGGACAGGGATCCACCGGGGAGCTGTTTTTT.

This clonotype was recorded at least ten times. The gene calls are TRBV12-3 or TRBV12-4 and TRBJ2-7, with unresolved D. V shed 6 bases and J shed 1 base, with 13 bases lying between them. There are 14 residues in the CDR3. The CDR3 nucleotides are TGTGCCAGCAGCCCCCCGGGCAGGTCCTACGAGCAGTACGTC. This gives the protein CASSPPGRSYEQYV.

The chain's CDR3 is CAISESGLAGGSKNIQYF. The CDR3 DNA sequence: TGTGCCATCAGTGAGTCAGGACTAGCGGGGGGTTCCAAAAACATTCAGTACTTC. The chain recombines TRBV10-3 with TRBJ2-4, with TRBD2 matching over 14 bases. Germline V gene lookup returns CDR1 ENHRY and CDR2 SYGVKD. CDR3 length equals 18 residues. The J segment lost 2 bases and the V segment lost 0 bases, leaving 3 bases of the junction unmatched.

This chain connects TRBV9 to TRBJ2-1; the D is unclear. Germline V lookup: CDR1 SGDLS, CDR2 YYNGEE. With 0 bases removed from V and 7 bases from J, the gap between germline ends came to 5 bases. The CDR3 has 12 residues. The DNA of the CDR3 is TGTGCCAGCAGCGTAGCGGTTAATGAGCAGTTCTTC. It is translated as CASSVAVNEQFF.

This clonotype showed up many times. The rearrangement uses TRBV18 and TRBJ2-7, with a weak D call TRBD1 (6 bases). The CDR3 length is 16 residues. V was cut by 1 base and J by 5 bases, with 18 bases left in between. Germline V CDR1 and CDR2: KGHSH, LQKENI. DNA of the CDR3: TGTGCCAGCTCACCACTCGGGCGGCAGGGGCGGGACGAGCAGTACTTC. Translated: CASSPLGRQGRDEQYF.

The CDR3 is CATSRDHFSYNSPLHF. The CDR3 DNA reads as TGTGCCACCAGCAGAGATCATTTCTCCTATAATTCACCCCTCCACTTT. The chain joins TRBV15 to TRBJ1-6, with no clear D. Trimming removed 0 bases from V and 0 bases from J, with 6 bases in between. Germline V lookup: CDR1 LNHNV, CDR2 YYDKDF (reference sequence). The CDR3 spans 16 residues.

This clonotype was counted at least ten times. CDR3 in DNA: TGTGCCAGCAGTTTATCGCGGGGGTTCGGCGGGGAGCTGTTTTTT. Translation gives CASSLSRGFGGELFF. The genes are TRBV12-3 or TRBV12-4 and TRBJ2-2; 7 positions match TRBD2. Trimming took 2 bases from V and 7 from J; bases not matched to a gene: 7. The CDR3 loop spans 15 amino acids.

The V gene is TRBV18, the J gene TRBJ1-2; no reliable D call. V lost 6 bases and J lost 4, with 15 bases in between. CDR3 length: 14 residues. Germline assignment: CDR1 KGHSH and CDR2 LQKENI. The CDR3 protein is CASSAEILTYGYTF. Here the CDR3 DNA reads TGTGCCAGCTCGGCGGAAATACTGACCTATGGCTACACCTTC.

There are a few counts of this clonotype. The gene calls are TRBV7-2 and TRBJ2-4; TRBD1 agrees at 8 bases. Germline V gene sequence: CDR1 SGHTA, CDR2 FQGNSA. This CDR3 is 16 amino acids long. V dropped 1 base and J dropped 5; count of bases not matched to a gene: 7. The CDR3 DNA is TGTGCCAGCAGCTTAGGCTCCGGACAGGGTGAAAACATTCAGTACTTC. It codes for CASSLGSGQGENIQYF.

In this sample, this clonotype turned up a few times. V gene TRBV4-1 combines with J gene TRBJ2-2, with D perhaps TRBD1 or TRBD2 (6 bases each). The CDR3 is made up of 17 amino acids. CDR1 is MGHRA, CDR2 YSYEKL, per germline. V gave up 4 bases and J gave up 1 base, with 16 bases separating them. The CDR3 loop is CASSLRRGSLNTGELFF. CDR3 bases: TGCGCCAGCAGCCTTCGGAGGGGGTCGCTGAACACCGGGGAGCTGTTTTTT.

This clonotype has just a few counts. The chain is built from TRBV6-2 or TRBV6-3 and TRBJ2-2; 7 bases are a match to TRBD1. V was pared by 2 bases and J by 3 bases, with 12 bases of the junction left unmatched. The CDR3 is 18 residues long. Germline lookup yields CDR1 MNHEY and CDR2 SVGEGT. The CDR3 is CASSYRIGQVDYTGELFF. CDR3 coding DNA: TGTGCCAGCAGTTACCGAATCGGACAGGTGGACTACACCGGGGAGCTGTTTTTT.